These 15 T cell receptor beta chains originate from one sample sequenced in a study of shared clonotypes between healthy human individuals. Profiling relied on immunoSEQ multiplex PCR, and the TCRdb table lists in-frame clones only, not all of them. The table lists 1,400,000 or so clones, less than 99% of them singletons. The sequenced material came from naive CD4+ T cells sorted from blood. Regarding subset: CD45RA+ positively selected. Every receptor here comes from a man aged 25-45 years in good health.

The rearrangement uses TRBV5-6 and TRBJ2-3; 9 positions agree with TRBD2. The junction had 5 bases not matched to a gene; V was cut back by 2 bases and J by 4 bases. The CDR3 loop spans 15 amino acids. CDR1 is SGHDT and CDR2 is YYEEEE in the germline V gene. The CDR3 DNA follows: TGTGCCAGCAGCTTTAGCGGGAGTGTTGCAGATACGCAGTATTTT. It encodes CASSFSGSVADTQYF.

This chain connects TRBV11-2 to TRBJ2-7; no definite D call. Between the trimmed V and J ends, which lost 1 base and 7 bases, there was a span of 14 bases. The CDR3 runs to 14 residues. Per the germline V gene, CDR1 is SGHAT and CDR2 is FQNNGV. CDR3 coding DNA: TGTGCCAGCAGCTTAGTGAGTGTACCAACGGAGCAGTACTTC. Translated: CASSLVSVPTEQYF.

The chain has TRBV28 and TRBJ1-3; D ambiguous. This CDR3 spans 14 amino acids. Per the germline V gene, CDR1 is MDHEN and CDR2 is SYDVKM. V was cut by 7 bases and J by 3 bases, with 13 bases left in between. DNA for the CDR3: TGTGCCAGCACGTCTGGAGGGCATGGAAACACCATATATTTT. It specifies CASTSGGHGNTIYF.

The rearrangement joins TRBV5-1 to TRBJ2-7; 7 bases match TRBD2. CDR3 length equals 14 residues. CDR1 is SGHRS, CDR2 YFSETQ, per germline. The V and J ends lost 4 bases and 1 base, in that order; junction bases with no gene match: 5. CDR3 sequence (DNA): TGCGCCAGCAGCGTCGCTAGCGGATCCTACGAGCAGTACTTC. Its protein is CASSVASGSYEQYF. Supplemented by reference TRBV5-1 and TRBJ2-7, the full variable domain reads KAGVTQTPRYLIKTRGQQVTLSCSPISGHRSVSWYQQTPGQGLQFLFEYFSETQRNKGNFPGRFSGRQFSNSRSEMNVSTLELGDSALYLCASSVASGSYEQYFGPGTRLTVT.

This chain joins TRBV19 and TRBJ2-3; D possibly corresponds to TRBD2 (5 bases). CDR3 length: 15 residues. From germline, CDR1 is LNHDA and CDR2 SQIVND (reference sequence). The V gene lost 3 bases and the J gene lost 2 bases, with 12 bases spanning the gap. DNA for the CDR3: TGTGCCAGTAGTATGGTGGCTAGCCACACAGATACGCAGTATTTT. This encodes CASSMVASHTDTQYF.

The V and J genes are TRBV18 and TRBJ1-5, with a weak D call TRBD1 (5 bases). Trimming removed 3 bases at V and 7 bases at J, with 16 bases between. This CDR3 contains 15 residues. Looked up from germline, CDR1 is KGHSH and CDR2 is LQKENI. The CDR3 loop reads CASSPLPGGEQPQHF. Written as DNA, the CDR3 is TGTGCCAGCTCACCCCTACCTGGGGGGGAACAGCCCCAGCATTTT.

V usage is TRBV5-1 and J usage is TRBJ2-1, with D perhaps matching TRBD2 (9 bases). The CDR3 runs to 18 residues. In germline, CDR1 is SGHRS, CDR2 YFSETQ. Between the trimmed V and J ends, which lost 7 bases and 6 bases, there was a span of 29 bases. This chain's CDR3 is CASFGTGRTSGPLNEQFF. The CDR3 coding sequence is TGCGCCAGCTTCGGGACAGGAAGAACTAGCGGGCCCCTCAATGAGCAGTTCTTC.

J is TRBJ2-1 and V is TRBV7-6; 7 bases are a match to TRBD2. The CDR3 is 15 amino acids. Trimming cost V 3 bases and J 5 bases; bases outside gene matches: 7. Germline loops: CDR1 SGHVS, CDR2 FNYEAQ. As DNA, the CDR3 is TGTGCCAGCAGCTTCGACTTTGCGGGAGACAATGAGCAGTTCTTC. Translation gives CASSFDFAGDNEQFF.

The chain combines TRBV28 with TRBJ2-1, with D hard to call. With 2 bases removed from V and 9 bases from J, the gap between germline ends came to 11 bases. Germline CDR1 reads MDHEN; CDR2 reads SYDVKM. This CDR3 spans 13 amino acids. The CDR3 loop reads CASSLGTPIEQFF. The CDR3 DNA follows: TGTGCCAGCAGTTTAGGTACTCCAATTGAGCAGTTCTTC.

The rearrangement links TRBV28 to TRBJ1-5; D is unclear. V lost 2 bases and J lost 4, with 12 bases in between. The germline CDR1 and CDR2 sequences are MDHEN and SYDVKM. The CDR3 spans 15 residues. CDR3 bases: TGTGCCAGCAGTTTAATCCCAGCGGTAAATCAGCCCCAGCATTTT. Encoded protein: CASSLIPAVNQPQHF.

This chain joins TRBV25-1 and TRBJ2-1; D remains unclear. This CDR3 has 16 amino acids. Per the germline V gene, CDR1 is MGHDK and CDR2 is SYGVNS. Deletions cut 3 bases from V and 4 bases from J, with 16 bases between. The CDR3 loop is CASSDRRPITYNEQFF. The CDR3 coding sequence is TGTGCCAGCAGTGACCGAAGACCGATTACATACAATGAGCAGTTCTTC.

The chain joins TRBV6-5 to TRBJ2-7; 7 bases line up with TRBD1. The CDR3 is 14 amino acids. Germline-derived CDR1 and CDR2 are MNHEY and SVGAGI. The V and J ends lost 5 bases and 4 bases, in that order; junction bases with no gene match: 8. The CDR3 is CASSPYRGGYEQYF. The DNA for the CDR3 is TGTGCCAGCAGTCCATACAGGGGTGGGTACGAGCAGTACTTC.

This chain joins TRBV7-9 and TRBJ2-7; D tentatively fits TRBD1 or TRBD2 (6 bases each). Germline loops: CDR1 SEHNR, CDR2 FQNEAQ (reference sequence). The CDR3 loop spans 13 amino acids. The V end lost 3 bases, the J end lost 4 bases, and 10 bases lay between the germline ends. Here the CDR3 DNA reads TGTGCCAGCAGCTTTAGGGGGGTGTACGAGCAGTACTTC. Translation gives CASSFRGVYEQYF. Full variable domain (remainder filled in from reference TRBV7-9 and TRBJ2-7): DTGVSQNPRHKITKRGQNVTFRCDPISEHNRLYWYRQTLGQGPEFLTYFQNEAQLEKSRLLSDRFSAERPKGSFSTLEIQRTEQGDSAMYLCASSFRGVYEQYFGPGTRLTVT.

The genes are TRBV30 and TRBJ1-2, with D perhaps TRBD1 (5 bases). The length of the CDR3 is 16 residues. CDR1 is GTSNPN, CDR2 SVGIG, per germline (reference sequence). Between the trimmed V and J ends, which lost 0 bases and 0 bases, there was a span of 14 bases. The CDR3: CAWSVARIGANYGYTF. The DNA for the CDR3 is TGTGCCTGGAGTGTGGCCAGGATAGGGGCTAACTATGGCTACACCTTC.

The genes are TRBV11-3 and TRBJ2-7; a weak D match, TRBD1 (6 bases). The germline V gene has CDR1 SGHNT and CDR2 YENEEA. Trimming shortened V by 1 base and J by 6 bases, and 22 bases separated the two germline ends. This CDR3 has 17 residues. The CDR3 DNA reads as TGTGCCAGCAGCTTAGTACCCTCACCGGGACACCTAGGCGAGCAGTACTTC. This gives the protein CASSLVPSPGHLGEQYF.